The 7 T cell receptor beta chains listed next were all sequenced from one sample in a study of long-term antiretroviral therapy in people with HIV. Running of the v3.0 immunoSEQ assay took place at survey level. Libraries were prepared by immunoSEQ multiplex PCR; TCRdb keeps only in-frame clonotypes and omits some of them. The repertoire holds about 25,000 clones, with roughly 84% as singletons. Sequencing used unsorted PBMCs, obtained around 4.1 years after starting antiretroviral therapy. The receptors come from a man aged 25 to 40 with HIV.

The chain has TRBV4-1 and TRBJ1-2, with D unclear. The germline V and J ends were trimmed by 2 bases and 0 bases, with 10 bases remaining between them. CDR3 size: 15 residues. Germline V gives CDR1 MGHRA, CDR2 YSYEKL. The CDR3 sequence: CASSQSPITNYGYTF. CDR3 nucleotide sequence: TGCGCCAGCAGCCAAAGCCCGATTACTAACTATGGCTACACCTTC.

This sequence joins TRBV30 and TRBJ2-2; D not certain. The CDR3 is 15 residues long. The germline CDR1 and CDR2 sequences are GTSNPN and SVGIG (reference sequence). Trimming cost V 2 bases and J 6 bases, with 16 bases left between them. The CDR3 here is CAWSSLRSIAGELFF. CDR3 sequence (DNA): TGTGCCTGGAGTTCTCTTAGGTCTATTGCCGGGGAGCTGTTTTTT.

Here the CDR3 DNA reads TGTGCCAGCAGCTCGGGGGGCGGGAGGGCCAATGAGCAGTTCTTC. The encoded protein is CASSSGGGRANEQFF. The chain employs TRBV7-2 and TRBJ2-1; TRBD2 matches 9 bases. The CDR3 runs 15 residues. V was clipped by 4 bases and J by 6 bases; unmatched bases: 7. The germline gives CDR1 SGHTA, CDR2 FQGNSA.

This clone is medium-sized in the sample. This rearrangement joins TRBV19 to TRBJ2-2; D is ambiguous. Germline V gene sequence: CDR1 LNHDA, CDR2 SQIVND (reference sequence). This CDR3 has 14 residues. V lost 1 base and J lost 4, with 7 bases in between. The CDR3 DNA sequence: TGTGCCAGTAGTATAGGGAAAGGCACCGGGGAGCTGTTTTTT. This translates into CASSIGKGTGELFF.

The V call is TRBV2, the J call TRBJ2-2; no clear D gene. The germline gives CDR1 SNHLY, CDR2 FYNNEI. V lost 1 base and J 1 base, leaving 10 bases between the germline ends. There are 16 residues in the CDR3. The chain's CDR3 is CASSEVRVGNTGELFF. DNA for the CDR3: TGTGCCAGCAGTGAAGTTAGGGTGGGGAACACCGGGGAGCTGTTTTTT.

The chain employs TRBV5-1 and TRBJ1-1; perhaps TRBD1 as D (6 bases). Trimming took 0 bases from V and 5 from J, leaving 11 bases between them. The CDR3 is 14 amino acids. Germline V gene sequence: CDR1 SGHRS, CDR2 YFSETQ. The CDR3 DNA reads TGCGCCAGCAGCTTGGATTACAGGGTGACTGAAGCTTTCTTT. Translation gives CASSLDYRVTEAFF. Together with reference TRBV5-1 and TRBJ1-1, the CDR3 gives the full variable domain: KAGVTQTPRYLIKTRGQQVTLSCSPISGHRSVSWYQQTPGQGLQFLFEYFSETQRNKGNFPGRFSGRQFSNSRSEMNVSTLELGDSALYLCASSLDYRVTEAFFGQGTRLTVV.

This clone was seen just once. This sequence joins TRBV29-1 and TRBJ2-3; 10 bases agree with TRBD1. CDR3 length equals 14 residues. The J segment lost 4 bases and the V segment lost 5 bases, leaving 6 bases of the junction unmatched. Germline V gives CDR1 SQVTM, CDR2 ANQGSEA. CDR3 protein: CSVRQGAVADTQYF. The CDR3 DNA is TGCAGCGTTCGACAGGGGGCAGTTGCAGATACGCAGTATTTT.